This is a list of T cell receptor beta chains from one sample in a study of PD-L1 blockade in urothelial cancer. Profiled with immunoSEQ multiplex PCR; TCRdb holds only in-frame clones, not every one. The sample contains roughly 100,000 clones, 70% to 90% of which appear only once. The starting material was PBMCs, obtained around atezolizumab (anti-PD-L1) treatment. The receptors shown here come from a man in his sixties or seventies with urothelial cancer. Each CDR3 is given with its conserved first and last residue. A D gene is named only where the DNA matches it firmly. Expanded clones get a size class; other rows say once, few or many, or leave the size out.

d_call	v_call	j_call	clone_size	cdr3_aa	cdr3_nt
TRBD1	TRBV5-6	TRBJ2-7	NA	CASSLGDRGYEQYF	TGTGCCAGCAGCTTGGGGGACAGGGGGTACGAGCAGTACTTC
TRBD1	TRBV5-1	TRBJ1-3	NA	CASSAGTGPGAGNTIYF	TGCGCCAGCAGCGCTGGGACAGGGCCCGGCGCGGGAAACACCATATATTTT
TRBD2	TRBV15	TRBJ2-7	NA	CATLRLAGSYEQYF	TGTGCCACGCTTCGACTAGCGGGCTCCTACGAGCAGTACTTC
NA	TRBV30	TRBJ2-6	NA	CAWSKGPSTLSSGANVLTF	TGTGCCTGGAGTAAGGGGCCGTCTACTTTGAGCTCTGGGGCCAACGTCCTGACTTTC
NA	TRBV9	TRBJ1-5	once	CASITSRGAGNQPQHF	TGTGCCAGCATCACCTCCAGGGGCGCGGGCAATCAGCCCCAGCATTTT
NA	TRBV6-6	TRBJ1-2	NA	CASRPPGQAYGYTF	TGTGCCAGCAGACCCCCTGGACAAGCCTATGGCTACACCTTC
NA	TRBV7-9	TRBJ1-2	NA	CASSLGGFYGYTF	TGTGCCAGCAGCTTGGGGGGATTTTATGGCTACACCTTC
NA	TRBV2	TRBJ2-3	NA	CASSGPGGGSTDTQYF	TGTGCCAGCAGTGGGCCAGGAGGCGGTAGCACAGATACGCAGTATTTT
NA	TRBV6-1	TRBJ2-5	NA	CASSNSGYEETQYF	TGTGCCAGCAGTAACTCAGGGTATGAGGAGACCCAGTACTTC
NA	TRBV11-2	TRBJ1-3	NA	CASSSGTFGSGNTIYF	TGTGCCAGCAGCTCCGGGACATTCGGCTCTGGAAACACCATATATTTT
NA	TRBV2	TRBJ1-5	NA	CASSGRGGNQPQHF	TGTGCCAGCAGTGGCAGGGGAGGCAATCAGCCCCAGCATTTT
NA	TRBV7-9	TRBJ2-1	NA	CASSLSRASYNEQFF	TGTGCCAGCAGCTTATCCCGCGCGTCTTACAATGAGCAGTTCTTC
TRBD2	TRBV30	TRBJ2-7	NA	CAWSLLAGVHEQYF	TGTGCCTGGAGTTTACTAGCGGGAGTGCACGAGCAGTACTTC
TRBD1	TRBV6-1	TRBJ1-2	NA	CASSEANRGLLYTF	TGTGCCAGCAGTGAAGCGAACAGGGGGCTATTGTACACCTTC
TRBD1	TRBV6-1	TRBJ1-4	NA	CASSLEGTAKLFF	TGTGCCAGCAGCCTCGAAGGGACAGCTAAACTGTTTTTT
NA	TRBV4-1	TRBJ1-1	many	CASSRGNTEAFF	TGCGCCAGCAGCCGGGGCAACACTGAAGCTTTCTTT
TRBD2	TRBV30	TRBJ2-2	NA	CAWKGLAANTGELFF	TGTGCCTGGAAAGGACTAGCGGCGAACACCGGGGAGCTGTTTTTT
NA	TRBV25-1	TRBJ1-1	NA	CASSEFDSSNTEAFF	TGTGCCAGCAGTGAATTCGACAGCTCAAACACTGAAGCTTTCTTT
NA	TRBV5-1	TRBJ2-3	few	CASSFGSGTADTQYF	TGCGCCAGCAGCTTCGGGAGTGGGACGGCAGATACGCAGTATTTT
TRBD1	TRBV6-1	TRBJ1-1	NA	CASSDGGDRGKPEAFF	TGTGCCAGCAGTGATGGGGGGGACAGGGGTAAGCCTGAAGCTTTCTTT
TRBD1	TRBV19	TRBJ2-1	NA	CASSQGEMYEGNEQFF	TGTGCCAGTAGTCAGGGGGAGATGTATGAGGGCAATGAGCAGTTCTTC
TRBD1	TRBV6-1	TRBJ1-5	NA	CASRDRVANQPQHF	TGTGCCAGCAGGGACAGGGTGGCCAATCAGCCCCAGCATTTT